These T cell receptor beta chains were read from a single sample in a study of early stage breast cancer tumors. Produced via immunoSEQ multiplex PCR; TCRdb's table is partial and in-frame only. The sample shows some 58,000 clones, 60% to 85% of them seen only once. Sequenced: blood. The receptors derive from a person younger than 45 with breast cancer. The conserved cysteine and the conserved F or W are not part of the CDR3 here.

v_gene	j_gene	CDR3aa
TRBV19	TRBJ1-5	ASSIRIGTGWQPQH
TRBV5-1	TRBJ1-2	ASSSGDAGYGYT
TRBV21-1	TRBJ2-6	AGQGHSGANVLT
TRBV30	TRBJ1-3	AWSKGSGNTIY
TRBV28	TRBJ2-5	ASSLPGRETQY
TRBV27	TRBJ1-1	ASHLLGRNTEAF
TRBV7-9	TRBJ1-1	ASSHSRGNTEAF
TRBV30	TRBJ1-2	AWSATGNYGYT
TRBV7-6	TRBJ2-1	ASSLVGGRAYNEQF
TRBV6-5	TRBJ2-2	ASSFLAGANTGELF
TRBV6-5	TRBJ2-6	ATLPIDSGANVLT
TRBV6-5	TRBJ1-1	ASSYVRTVNTEAF
TRBV2	TRBJ2-7	ASKVALTYEQY
TRBV6-5	TRBJ1-2	ASSYLDRDYGYT
TRBV5-4	TRBJ1-6	ASSAGQVGSPLH
TRBV7-3	TRBJ1-1	ASSLHVNAEAF
TRBV7-7	TRBJ1-6	ASSSGRESPLH
TRBV19	TRBJ1-2	ASSRGAYGYT
TRBV7-3	TRBJ1-3	ASSSHLGQAFSGNTIY
TRBV29-1	TRBJ2-7	SVEVGSSSYEQY
TRBV2	TRBJ1-1	ASSLISGWDEAF
TRBV5-1	TRBJ2-5	ASSFTSGSTETQY
TRBV7-3	TRBJ2-2	ASSLSEAGELF
TRBV27	TRBJ1-1	ASRNTGTAEAF
TRBV4-2	TRBJ1-2	ASSQDRDRADLNYGYT
TRBV19	TRBJ2-2	ASSTGAGSNTGELF
TRBV7-2	TRBJ2-1	ASSLAPNNEQF
TRBV12-5	TRBJ1-5	ASGSAGTGFHSNQPQH
TRBV4-3	TRBJ1-2	ASSQDGRGQGIYGYT
TRBV4-2	TRBJ2-1	ASSQGVGTRGTHNEQF
TRBV4-1	TRBJ2-3	ASSQGGRSKDTQY
TRBV7-6	TRBJ2-7	ASSSGLAGVPYEQY
TRBV11-1	TRBJ2-1	ASSFPGPKGRNEQF
TRBV7-2	TRBJ1-6	ASSLAQGYNSPLH
TRBV11-2	TRBJ2-7	ASTGSYEQY
TRBV4-2	TRBJ2-1	ASSTRSLGSYNEQF
TRBV11-2	TRBJ2-1	ASSLPSGRVF
TRBV5-1	TRBJ2-2	ASSFGQEPNTGELF
TRBV30	TRBJ2-3	AWSLRSTDTQY
TRBV11-2	TRBJ2-7	ASSLSLLASSYEQY
TRBV19	TRBJ2-7	ASSTLSGLEQY
TRBV7-6	TRBJ1-1	ASSPAHGGGMVNTEAF
TRBV7-7	TRBJ2-1	ASSLEKSSYNEQF
TRBV19	TRBJ2-3	ASSVPSTDTQY